This is a list of T cell receptor beta chains from one sample in a study of T cells in Graves' hyperthyroidism and ophthalmopathy. MiXCR, run by TCRdb on the multiplex PCR reads, gives a single entry per CDR3 protein. Of roughly 570,000 distinct CDR3 sequences in the sample, about 45% were seen once. Source material: peripheral blood or thyroid tissue (not recorded which). These receptors were taken from a woman aged 18-29 years with Graves' hyperthyroidism. The CDR3 runs from the conserved cysteine through the conserved F or W. Each record gives: J gene, D gene, V gene, clone size, CDR3 protein, CDR3 DNA. D genes are given only for firm matches. Expanded clones get a size class; other rows say once, few or many, or leave the size out.

>TRBJ1-2|-|TRBV10-3|-
CAITGETEGDYGYTF
TGTGCCATCACTGGGGAGACAGAGGGAGACTATGGCTACACCTTC
>TRBJ2-7|TRBD2|TRBV6-2/TRBV6-3|many
CASSRLAGEFDEQYF
TGTGCCAGCAGCAGACTAGCGGGAGAGTTCGACGAGCAGTACTTC
>TRBJ1-2|-|TRBV6-5|once
CASSYSVGTSGYTF
TGTGCCAGCAGTTACTCAGTCGGGACTAGCGGCTACACCTTC
>TRBJ1-2|-|TRBV29-1|many
CSVEDGTGYTF
TGCAGCGTTGAAGATGGAACTGGCTACACCTTC
>TRBJ2-7|-|TRBV4-1|-
CASSRWNPRMGERTYEQYF
TGCGCCAGCAGCCGCTGGAACCCCCGAATGGGAGAGAGGACCTACGAGCAGTACTTC
>TRBJ2-7|TRBD2|TRBV20-1|-
CGARVGLAGIYEQYF
TGCGGTGCTAGAGTGGGACTAGCGGGAATCTACGAGCAGTACTTC
>TRBJ1-5|-|TRBV9|many
CASSSSDTRGQPQHF
TGTGCCAGCAGCTCCTCGGACACGCGCGGACAGCCCCAGCATTTT
>TRBJ2-5|-|TRBV20-1|-
CSAAKPLPEFEETQYF
TGCAGTGCTGCGAAACCGCTACCGGAATTCGAAGAGACCCAGTACTTC
>TRBJ2-2|-|TRBV7-6|many
CASSTLANTGELFF
TGTGCCAGCAGCACCCTCGCGAACACCGGGGAGCTGTTTTTT
>TRBJ2-2|-|TRBV20-1|few
CSAKGKGELFF
TGCAGTGCTAAGGGGAAAGGGGAGCTGTTTTTT
>TRBJ2-2|TRBD2|TRBV24-1|-
CATSDLAGVAGELFF
TGTGCCACCAGTGATCTAGCGGGAGTGGCCGGGGAGCTGTTTTTT
>TRBJ1-2|-|TRBV5-5|many
CASSWDGYGYTF
TGTGCCAGCAGCTGGGACGGCTATGGCTACACCTTC
>TRBJ1-5|TRBD1|TRBV7-9|-
CASSLALGQGYSNQPQHF
TGTGCCAGCAGCTTAGCGTTGGGACAGGGATATAGCAATCAGCCCCAGCATTTT
>TRBJ1-4|-|TRBV10-2|-
CASSESDSEKLFF
TGCGCCAGCAGTGAGTCTGATTCCGAAAAACTGTTTTTT
>TRBJ2-5|TRBD2|TRBV9|-
CASSAGIRGLAGSSETQYF
TGTGCCAGCAGCGCCGGGATAAGAGGACTAGCGGGATCCTCGGAGACCCAGTACTTC
>TRBJ1-4|TRBD1|TRBV5-1|-
CASSVRTGGEEKLFF
TGCGCCAGCAGCGTCAGAACAGGGGGCGAGGAAAAACTGTTTTTT
>TRBJ2-7|-|TRBV19|many
CASSSPGLTGNEQYF
TGTGCCAGTAGTAGCCCCGGCCTAACAGGGAACGAGCAGTACTTC
>TRBJ1-1|-|TRBV14|once
CASSQYGLMYGEAFF
TGTGCCAGCAGCCAATACGGGCTTATGTATGGTGAAGCTTTCTTT
>TRBJ2-2|-|TRBV2|many
CATRFRDTGELFF
TGTGCCACCCGGTTTAGGGACACCGGGGAGCTGTTTTTT
>TRBJ2-5|TRBD2|TRBV14|many
CASSPSGSHGTQYF
TGTGCCAGCAGCCCCAGCGGGAGTCACGGGACCCAGTACTTC
>TRBJ1-5|-|TRBV4-1|few
CASSQTVTERPQHF
TGCGCCAGCAGCCAGACCGTTACGGAGAGGCCCCAGCATTTT
>TRBJ1-4|-|TRBV29-1|-
CSVEYMDGSTEKLFF
TGCAGCGTTGAATATATGGACGGGAGCACAGAAAAACTGTTTTTT
>TRBJ1-6|-|TRBV15|-
CATSTFAAVESPLHF
TGTGCCACCAGCACCTTCGCGGCTGTTGAGTCACCCCTCCACTTT
>TRBJ2-7|-|TRBV7-9|many
CASSSLTILGEQYF
TGTGCCAGCAGCTCGCTGACAATCCTGGGCGAGCAGTACTTC
>TRBJ1-5|-|TRBV6-1|-
CASSSTDAQPQHF
TGTGCCAGCAGCTCCACCGACGCTCAGCCCCAGCATTTT
>TRBJ1-6|-|TRBV2|many
CASSDLAAQNSPLHF
TGTGCCAGCAGTGATCTCGCGGCACAGAATTCACCCCTCCACTTT
>TRBJ1-5|-|TRBV5-1|many
CASRGEANQPQHF
TGCGCCAGCAGAGGAGAGGCCAATCAGCCCCAGCATTTT
>TRBJ1-1|TRBD1|TRBV7-9|many
CASSFRTGSTEAFF
TGTGCCAGCAGCTTTCGGACAGGGTCCACTGAAGCTTTCTTT
>TRBJ1-6|TRBD1|TRBV24-1|many
CATSDGQGNSPLHF
TGTGCCACCAGCGACGGACAGGGTAATTCACCCCTCCACTTT